This T cell receptor beta chain originates from a study of response to subunit inactivated influenza vaccine. Overall study findings and caveats: It was the authors' suggestion that each seasonal influenza vaccination recruits few new T cells.

About this clonotype: The antigen is unknown.

TCRdb re-analysed the RT-PCR reads in MiXCR, keeping a single row per CDR3 protein. The sample lists about 780,000 distinct CDR3 sequences; 15% to 20% were seen once. CDR1 MNHEY and CDR2 SVGAGI come from the germline V gene. The CDR3 has 11 residues. The germline V and J ends were trimmed by 10 bases and 7 bases, with 13 bases remaining between them. The sample was PBMCs from blood, taken more than 4 days after vaccination. This chain uses TRBV6-5 with TRBJ2-5; D remains ambiguous. This TCR derives from a man in his forties or fifties who received an inactivated influenza vaccine. The CDR3 loop reads CATTDGSTQYF. CDR3 DNA: TGTGCCACGACTGACGGGTCGACCCAGTACTTC.